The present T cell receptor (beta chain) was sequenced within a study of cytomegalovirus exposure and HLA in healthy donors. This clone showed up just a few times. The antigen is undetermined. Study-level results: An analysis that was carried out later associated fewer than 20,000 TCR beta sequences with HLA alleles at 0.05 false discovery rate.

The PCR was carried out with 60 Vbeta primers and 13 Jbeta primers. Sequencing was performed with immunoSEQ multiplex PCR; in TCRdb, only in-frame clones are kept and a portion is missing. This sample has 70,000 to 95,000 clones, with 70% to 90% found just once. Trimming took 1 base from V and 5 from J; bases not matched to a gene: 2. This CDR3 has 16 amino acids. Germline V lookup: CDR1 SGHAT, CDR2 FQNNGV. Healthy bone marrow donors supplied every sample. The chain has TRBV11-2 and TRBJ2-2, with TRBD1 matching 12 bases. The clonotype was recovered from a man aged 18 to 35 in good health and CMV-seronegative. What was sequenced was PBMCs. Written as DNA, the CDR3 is TGTGCCAGCAGCTTAGGGGACAGGGGGCTAACCGGGGAGCTGTTTTTT. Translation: CASSLGDRGLTGELFF.